This TCR beta chain was found in a study of T cell responses to AZD1222 COVID-19 vaccine. Study-level points and caveats: Within unmutated variant regions lay the reported targets of nearly half of spike-specific TCRs.

Recipients boosted at about 4 weeks or about 12 weeks are pooled. The method was immunoSEQ multiplex PCR; TCRdb's version includes in-frame clones alone and lacks a portion of them. The sample contains 100,000 to 150,000 clones, about 91% of which appear only once. Remarks on this clone: Its specificity is unknown.

The CDR3 spans 19 residues. CDR1 and CDR2 (germline): MNHNY, SVGAGI (reference sequence). V dropped 5 bases and J dropped 0; count of bases not matched to a gene: 12. V usage is TRBV6-6 and J usage is TRBJ2-6, with 8 bases identical to TRBD1. This specimen was peripheral blood, taken 28 days after the second AZD1222 dose. The receptor was derived from an adult who received the AZD1222 COVID-19 vaccine. The CDR3 nucleotides are TGTGCCAGCAGTCTCTTCCCAGGGGGCTATATCTCTGGGGCCAACGTCCTGACTTTC. Its translation is CASSLFPGGYISGANVLTF.